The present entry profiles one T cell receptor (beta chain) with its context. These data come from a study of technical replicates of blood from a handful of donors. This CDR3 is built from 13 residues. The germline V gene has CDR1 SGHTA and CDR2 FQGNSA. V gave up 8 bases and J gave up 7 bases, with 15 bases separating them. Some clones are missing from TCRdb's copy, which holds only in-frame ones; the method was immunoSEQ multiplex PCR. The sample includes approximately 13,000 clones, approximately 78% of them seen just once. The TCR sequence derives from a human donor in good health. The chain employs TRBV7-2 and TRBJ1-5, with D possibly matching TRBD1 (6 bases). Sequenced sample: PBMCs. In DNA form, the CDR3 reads TGTGCCAGCGCCGGACAGAGCCTACAGCCCCAGCATTTT. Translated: CASAGQSLQPQHF.